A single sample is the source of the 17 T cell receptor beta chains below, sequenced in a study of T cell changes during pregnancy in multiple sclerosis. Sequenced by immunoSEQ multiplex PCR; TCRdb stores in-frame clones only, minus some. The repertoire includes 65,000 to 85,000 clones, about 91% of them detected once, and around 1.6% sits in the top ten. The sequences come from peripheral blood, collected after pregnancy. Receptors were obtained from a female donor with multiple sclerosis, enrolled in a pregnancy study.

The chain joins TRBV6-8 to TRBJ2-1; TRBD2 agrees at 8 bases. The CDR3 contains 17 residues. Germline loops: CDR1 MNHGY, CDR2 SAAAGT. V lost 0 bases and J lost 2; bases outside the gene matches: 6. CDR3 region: CASSYSYGGVAYNEQFF. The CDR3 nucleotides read TGTGCCAGCAGTTACTCCTACGGGGGGGTGGCCTACAATGAGCAGTTCTTC.

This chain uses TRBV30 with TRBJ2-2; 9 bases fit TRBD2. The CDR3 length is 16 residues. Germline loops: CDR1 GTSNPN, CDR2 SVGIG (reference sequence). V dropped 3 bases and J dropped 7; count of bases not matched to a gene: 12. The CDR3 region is CAWSLLPGLAIGELFF. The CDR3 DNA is TGTGCCTGGAGCCTTTTGCCGGGACTAGCTATCGGGGAGCTGTTTTTT.

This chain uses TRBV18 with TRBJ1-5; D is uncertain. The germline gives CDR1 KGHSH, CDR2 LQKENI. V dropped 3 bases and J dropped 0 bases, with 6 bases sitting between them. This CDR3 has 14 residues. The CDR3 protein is CASSPGFSNQPQHF. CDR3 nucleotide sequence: TGTGCCAGCTCACCCGGGTTTAGCAATCAGCCCCAGCATTTT.

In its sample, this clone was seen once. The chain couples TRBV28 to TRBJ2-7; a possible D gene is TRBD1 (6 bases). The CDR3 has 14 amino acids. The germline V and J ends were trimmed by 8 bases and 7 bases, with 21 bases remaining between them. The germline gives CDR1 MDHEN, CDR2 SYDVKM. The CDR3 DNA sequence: TGTGCCAGCGACCATACTAGGGGGTTTGGTGAGCAGTACTTC. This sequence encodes CASDHTRGFGEQYF.

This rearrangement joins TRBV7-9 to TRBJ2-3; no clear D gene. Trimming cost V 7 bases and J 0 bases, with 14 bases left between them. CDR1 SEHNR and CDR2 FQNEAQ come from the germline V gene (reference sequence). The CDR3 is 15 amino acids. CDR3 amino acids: CASTRPGGSTDTQYF. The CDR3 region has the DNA TGTGCCAGCACGCGACCTGGCGGTAGCACAGATACGCAGTATTTT.

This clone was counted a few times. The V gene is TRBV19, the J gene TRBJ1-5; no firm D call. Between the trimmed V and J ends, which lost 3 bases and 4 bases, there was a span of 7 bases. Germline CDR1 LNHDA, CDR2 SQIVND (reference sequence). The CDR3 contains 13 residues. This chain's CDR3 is CASSIAVNQPQHF. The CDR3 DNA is TGTGCCAGTAGTATTGCAGTTAATCAGCCCCAGCATTTT.

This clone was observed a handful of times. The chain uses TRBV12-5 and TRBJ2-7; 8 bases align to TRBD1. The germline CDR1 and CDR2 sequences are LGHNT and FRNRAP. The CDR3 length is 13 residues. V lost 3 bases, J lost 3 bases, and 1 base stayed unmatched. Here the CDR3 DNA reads TGTGCTAGTGGTTTCGACAGGGGCTACGAGCAGTACTTC. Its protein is CASGFDRGYEQYF.

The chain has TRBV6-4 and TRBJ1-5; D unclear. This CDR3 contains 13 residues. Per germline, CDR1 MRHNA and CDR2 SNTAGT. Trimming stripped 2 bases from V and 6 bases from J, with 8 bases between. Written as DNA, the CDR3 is TGTGCCAGCAGTGACAGCTTATCTCAGCCCCAGCATTTT. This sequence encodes CASSDSLSQPQHF.

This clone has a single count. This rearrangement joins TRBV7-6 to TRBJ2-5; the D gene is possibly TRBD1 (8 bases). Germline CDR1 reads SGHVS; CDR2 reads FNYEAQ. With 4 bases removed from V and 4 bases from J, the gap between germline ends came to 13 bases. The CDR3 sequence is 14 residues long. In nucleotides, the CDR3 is TGTGCCAGCAGCTCTACAGGGGGGGGAGAGACCCAGTACTTC. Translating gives CASSSTGGGETQYF.

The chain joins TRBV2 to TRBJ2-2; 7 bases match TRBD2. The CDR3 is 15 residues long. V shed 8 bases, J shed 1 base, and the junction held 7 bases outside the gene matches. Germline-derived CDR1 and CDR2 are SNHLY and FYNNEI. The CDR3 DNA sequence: TGTGCCAGCCGCGGGGCTAGCGGGAACACCGGGGAGCTGTTTTTT. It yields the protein CASRGASGNTGELFF.

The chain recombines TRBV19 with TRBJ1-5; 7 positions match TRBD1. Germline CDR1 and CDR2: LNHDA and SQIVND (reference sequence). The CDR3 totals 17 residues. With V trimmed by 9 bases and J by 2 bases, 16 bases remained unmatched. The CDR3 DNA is TGTGCCAGCCCCTGCTGCGGACAGGCGTTCGGCAATCAGCCCCAGCATTTT. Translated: CASPCCGQAFGNQPQHF.

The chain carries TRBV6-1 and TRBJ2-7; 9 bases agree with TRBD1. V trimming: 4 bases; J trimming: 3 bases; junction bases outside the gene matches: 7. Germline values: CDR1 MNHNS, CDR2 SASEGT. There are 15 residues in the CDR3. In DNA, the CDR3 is TGTGCCAGCAGTGTTACGGGACAGGGAATCTACGAGCAGTACTTC. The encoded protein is CASSVTGQGIYEQYF.

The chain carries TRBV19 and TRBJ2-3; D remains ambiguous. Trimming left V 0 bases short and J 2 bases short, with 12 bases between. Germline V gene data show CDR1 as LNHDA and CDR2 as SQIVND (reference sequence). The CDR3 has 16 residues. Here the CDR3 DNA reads TGTGCCAGTAGTATAGACGGCGGCTCCAACACAGATACGCAGTATTTT. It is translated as CASSIDGGSNTDTQYF. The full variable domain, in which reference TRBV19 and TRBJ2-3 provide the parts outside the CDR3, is DGGITQSPKYLFRKEGQNVTLSCEQNLNHDAMYWYRQDPGQGLRLIYYSQIVNDFQKGDIAEGYSVSREKKESFPLTVTSAQKNPTAFYLCASSIDGGSNTDTQYFGPGTRLTVL.

The CDR3 nucleotides read TGTGCCAGCAGTGGGACTTCGGGAGCCTACGAGCAGTACTTC. Amino acid sequence: CASSGTSGAYEQYF. The chain uses TRBV2 and TRBJ2-7, with D possibly being TRBD2 (6 bases). The CDR3 covers 14 residues. The V end was cut by 4 bases, the J end by 2 bases, with 12 bases between. CDR1 and CDR2 (germline): SNHLY, FYNNEI.

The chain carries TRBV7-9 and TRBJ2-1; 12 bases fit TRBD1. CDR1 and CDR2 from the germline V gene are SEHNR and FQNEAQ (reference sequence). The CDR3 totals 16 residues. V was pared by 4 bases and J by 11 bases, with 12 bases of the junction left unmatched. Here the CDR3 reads CASSYGTGGVRMQQFF. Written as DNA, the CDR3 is TGTGCCAGCAGCTATGGGACAGGGGGCGTCCGCATGCAGCAGTTCTTC.

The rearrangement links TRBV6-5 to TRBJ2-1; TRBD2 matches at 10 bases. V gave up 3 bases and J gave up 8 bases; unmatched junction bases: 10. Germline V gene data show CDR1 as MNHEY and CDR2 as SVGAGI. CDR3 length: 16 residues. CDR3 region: CASSYASGRALDEQFF. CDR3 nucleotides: TGTGCCAGCAGTTATGCCAGCGGGAGGGCGTTGGATGAGCAGTTCTTC.

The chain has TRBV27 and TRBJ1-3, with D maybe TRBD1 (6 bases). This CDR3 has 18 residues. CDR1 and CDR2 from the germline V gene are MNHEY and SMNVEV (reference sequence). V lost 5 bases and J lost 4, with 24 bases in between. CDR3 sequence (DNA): TGTGCCAGCAGTCGGACCACATCTCTGGGGGCGCTGGGAAACACCATATATTTT. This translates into CASSRTTSLGALGNTIYF.